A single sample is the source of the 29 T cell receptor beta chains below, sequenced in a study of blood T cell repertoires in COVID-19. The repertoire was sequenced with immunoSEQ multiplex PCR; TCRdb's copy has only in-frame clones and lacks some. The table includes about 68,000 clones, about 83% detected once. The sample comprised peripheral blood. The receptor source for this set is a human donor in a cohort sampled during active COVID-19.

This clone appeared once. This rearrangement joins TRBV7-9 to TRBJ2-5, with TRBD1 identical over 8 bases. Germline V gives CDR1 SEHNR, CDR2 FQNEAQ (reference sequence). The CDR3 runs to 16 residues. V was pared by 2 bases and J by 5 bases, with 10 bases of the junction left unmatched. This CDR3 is CASSLSGGSVQETQYF. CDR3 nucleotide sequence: TGTGCCAGCAGCTTATCAGGGGGCAGTGTACAGGAGACCCAGTACTTC.

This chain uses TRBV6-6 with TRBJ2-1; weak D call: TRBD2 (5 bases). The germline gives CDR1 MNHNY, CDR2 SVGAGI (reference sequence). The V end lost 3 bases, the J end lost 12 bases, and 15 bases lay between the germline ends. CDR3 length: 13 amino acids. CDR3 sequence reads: CASSYQLDPWQFF. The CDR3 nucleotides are TGTGCCAGCAGTTATCAACTAGACCCTTGGCAGTTCTTC.

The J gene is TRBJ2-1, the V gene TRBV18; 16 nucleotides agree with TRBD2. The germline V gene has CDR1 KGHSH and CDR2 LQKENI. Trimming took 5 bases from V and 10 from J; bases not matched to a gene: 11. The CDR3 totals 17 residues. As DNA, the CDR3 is TGTGCCAGCTCATTAACCGGGACTAGCGGGAGGGCCCACGAGCAGTTCTTC. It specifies CASSLTGTSGRAHEQFF.

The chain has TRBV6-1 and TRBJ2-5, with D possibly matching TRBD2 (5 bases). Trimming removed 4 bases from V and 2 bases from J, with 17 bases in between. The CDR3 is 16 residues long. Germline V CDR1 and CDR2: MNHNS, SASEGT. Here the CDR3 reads CASSGGFVRKQETQYF. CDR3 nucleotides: TGTGCCAGCAGTGGAGGGTTTGTTCGCAAACAAGAGACCCAGTACTTC.

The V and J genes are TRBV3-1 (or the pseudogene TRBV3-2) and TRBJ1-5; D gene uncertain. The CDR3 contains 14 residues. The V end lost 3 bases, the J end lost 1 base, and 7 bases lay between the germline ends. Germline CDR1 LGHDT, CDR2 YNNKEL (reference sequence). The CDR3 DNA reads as TGTGCCAGCAGCCAGACAATGAGCAATCAGCCCCAGCATTTT. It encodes CASSQTMSNQPQHF.

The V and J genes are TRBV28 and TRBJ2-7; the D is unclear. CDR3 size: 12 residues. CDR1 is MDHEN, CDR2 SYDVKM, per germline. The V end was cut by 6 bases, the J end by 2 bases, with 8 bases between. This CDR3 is CASSPLAYEQYF. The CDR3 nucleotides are TGTGCCAGCAGCCCACTTGCCTACGAGCAGTACTTC.

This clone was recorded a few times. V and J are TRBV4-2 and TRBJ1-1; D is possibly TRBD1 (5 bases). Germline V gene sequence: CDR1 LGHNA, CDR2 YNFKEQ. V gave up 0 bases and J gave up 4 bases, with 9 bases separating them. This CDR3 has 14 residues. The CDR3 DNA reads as TGTGCCAGCAGCCAAGATTCCGGGGGCACTGAAGCTTTCTTT. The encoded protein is CASSQDSGGTEAFF.

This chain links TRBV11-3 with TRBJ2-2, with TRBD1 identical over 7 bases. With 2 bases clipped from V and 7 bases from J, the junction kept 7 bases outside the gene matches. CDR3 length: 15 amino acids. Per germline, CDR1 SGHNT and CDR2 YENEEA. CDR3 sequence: CASSLRGGHGGELFF. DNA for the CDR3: TGTGCCAGCAGCTTACGAGGGGGCCACGGCGGGGAGCTGTTTTTT.

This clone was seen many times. Written as DNA, the CDR3 is TGTGCCACAACACAGGGGGCGGGTGGCTACACCTTC. It encodes CATTQGAGGYTF. The chain couples TRBV10-3 to TRBJ1-2, with TRBD1 matching over 9 bases. With 10 bases clipped from V and 7 bases from J, the junction kept 7 bases outside the gene matches. The CDR3 is 12 amino acids. Germline V CDR1 and CDR2: ENHRY, SYGVKD.

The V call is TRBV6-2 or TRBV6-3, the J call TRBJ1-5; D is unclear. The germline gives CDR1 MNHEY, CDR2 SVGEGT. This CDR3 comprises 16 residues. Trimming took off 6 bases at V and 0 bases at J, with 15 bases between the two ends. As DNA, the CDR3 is TGTGCCAGCAGCCCCCCGGCAGGTTATAGCAATCAGCCCCAGCATTTT. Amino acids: CASSPPAGYSNQPQHF.

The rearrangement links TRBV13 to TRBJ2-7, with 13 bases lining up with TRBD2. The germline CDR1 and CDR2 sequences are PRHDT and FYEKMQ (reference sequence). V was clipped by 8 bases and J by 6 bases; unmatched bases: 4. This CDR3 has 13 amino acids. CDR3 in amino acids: CASGRLAGGEQYF. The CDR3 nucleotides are TGTGCCAGCGGACGACTAGCGGGAGGCGAGCAGTACTTC. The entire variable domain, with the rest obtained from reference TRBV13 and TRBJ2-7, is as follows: AAGVIQSPRHLIKEKRETATLKCYPIPRHDTVYWYQQGPGQDPQFLISFYEKMQSDKGSIPDRFSAQQFSDYHSELNMSSLELGDSALYFCASGRLAGGEQYFGPGTRLTVT.

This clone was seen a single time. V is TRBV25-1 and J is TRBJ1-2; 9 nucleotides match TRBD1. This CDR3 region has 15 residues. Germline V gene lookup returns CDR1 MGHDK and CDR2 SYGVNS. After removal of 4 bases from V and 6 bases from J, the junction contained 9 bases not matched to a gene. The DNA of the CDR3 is TGTGCCAGCAGTGTACAGGGGGCGCGCTTAAATGGCTACACCTTC. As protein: CASSVQGARLNGYTF.

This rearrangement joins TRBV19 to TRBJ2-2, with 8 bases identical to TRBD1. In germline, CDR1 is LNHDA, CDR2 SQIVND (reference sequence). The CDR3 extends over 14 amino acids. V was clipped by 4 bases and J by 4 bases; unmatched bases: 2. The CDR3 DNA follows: TGTGCCAGTAGTAGGACAGGGAGCACCGGGGAGCTGTTTTTT. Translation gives CASSRTGSTGELFF.

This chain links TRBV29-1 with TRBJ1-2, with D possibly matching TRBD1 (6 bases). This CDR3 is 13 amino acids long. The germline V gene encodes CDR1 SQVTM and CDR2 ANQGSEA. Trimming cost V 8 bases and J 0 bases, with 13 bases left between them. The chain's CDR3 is CSSRTDSNYGYTF. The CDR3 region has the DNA TGCAGCTCCCGGACAGACTCTAACTATGGCTACACCTTC.

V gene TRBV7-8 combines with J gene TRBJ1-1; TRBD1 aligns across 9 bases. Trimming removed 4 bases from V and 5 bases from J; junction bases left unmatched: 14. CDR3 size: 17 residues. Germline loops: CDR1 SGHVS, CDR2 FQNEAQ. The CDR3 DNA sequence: TGTGCCAGCAGCTCCCAAGACCCCGGACAGGGGAGGACTGAAGCTTTCTTT. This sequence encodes CASSSQDPGQGRTEAFF.

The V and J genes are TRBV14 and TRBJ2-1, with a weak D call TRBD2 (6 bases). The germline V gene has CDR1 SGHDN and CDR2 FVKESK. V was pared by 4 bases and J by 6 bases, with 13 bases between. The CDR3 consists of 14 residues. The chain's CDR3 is CASSRGAPPNEQFF. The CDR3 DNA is TGTGCCAGCAGCCGCGGGGCGCCCCCCAATGAGCAGTTCTTC.

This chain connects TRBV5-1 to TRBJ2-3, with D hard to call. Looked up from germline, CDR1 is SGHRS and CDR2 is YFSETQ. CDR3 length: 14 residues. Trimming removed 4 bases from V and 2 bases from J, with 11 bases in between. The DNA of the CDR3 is TGCGCCAGCAGCGGTGGCACAGCCACAGATACGCAGTATTTT. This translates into CASSGGTATDTQYF.

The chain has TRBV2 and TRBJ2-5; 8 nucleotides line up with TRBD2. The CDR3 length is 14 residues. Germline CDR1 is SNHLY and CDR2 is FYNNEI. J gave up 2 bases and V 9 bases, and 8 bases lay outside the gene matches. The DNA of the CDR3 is TGTGCCAGTGAACGGGCTAGCGGGCAAGAGACCCAGTACTTC. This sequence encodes CASERASGQETQYF.

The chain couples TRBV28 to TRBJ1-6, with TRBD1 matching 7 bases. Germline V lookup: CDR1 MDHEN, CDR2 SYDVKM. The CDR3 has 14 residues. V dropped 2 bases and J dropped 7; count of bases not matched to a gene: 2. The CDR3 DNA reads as TGTGCCAGCAGTTTAGAACAGGGGAATTCACCCCTCCACTTT. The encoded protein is CASSLEQGNSPLHF.

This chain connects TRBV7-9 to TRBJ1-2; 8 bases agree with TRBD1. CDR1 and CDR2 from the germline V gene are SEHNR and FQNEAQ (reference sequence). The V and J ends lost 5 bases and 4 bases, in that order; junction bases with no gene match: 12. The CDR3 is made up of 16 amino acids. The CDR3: CASSADRDRSFYGYTF. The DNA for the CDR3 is TGTGCCAGCAGCGCGGACCGGGACAGGTCATTCTATGGCTACACCTTC.

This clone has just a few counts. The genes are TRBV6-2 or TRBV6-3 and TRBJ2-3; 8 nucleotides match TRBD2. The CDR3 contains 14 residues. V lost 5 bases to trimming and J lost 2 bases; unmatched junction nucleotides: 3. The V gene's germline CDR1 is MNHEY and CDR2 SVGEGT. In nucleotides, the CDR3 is TGTGCCAGCAGTCTAGCGGGCCACACAGATACGCAGTATTTT. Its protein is CASSLAGHTDTQYF.

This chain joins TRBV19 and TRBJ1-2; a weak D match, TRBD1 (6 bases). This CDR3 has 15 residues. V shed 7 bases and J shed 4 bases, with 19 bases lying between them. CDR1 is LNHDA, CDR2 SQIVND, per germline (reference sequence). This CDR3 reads CASTNGGSGRYGYTF. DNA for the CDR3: TGTGCCAGTACCAATGGGGGCTCGGGTCGCTATGGCTACACCTTC.

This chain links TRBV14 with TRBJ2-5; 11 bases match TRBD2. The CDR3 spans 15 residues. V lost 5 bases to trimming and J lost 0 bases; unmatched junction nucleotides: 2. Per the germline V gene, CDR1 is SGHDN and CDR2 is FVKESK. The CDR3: CASSVGLADQETQYF. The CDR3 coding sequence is TGTGCCAGCAGCGTGGGACTAGCGGACCAAGAGACCCAGTACTTC. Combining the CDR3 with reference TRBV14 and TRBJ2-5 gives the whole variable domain EAGVTQFPSHSVIEKGQTVTLRCDPISGHDNLYWYRRVMGKEIKFLLHFVKESKQDESGMPNNRFLAERTGGTYSTLKVQPAELEDSGVYFCASSVGLADQETQYFGPGTRLLVL.

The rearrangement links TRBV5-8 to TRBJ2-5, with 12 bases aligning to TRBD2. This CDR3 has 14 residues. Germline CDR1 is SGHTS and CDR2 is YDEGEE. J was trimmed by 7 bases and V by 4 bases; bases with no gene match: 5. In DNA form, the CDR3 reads TGTGCCAGCAGCCTAGCGGGGGGGCCGGCGACCCAGTACTTC. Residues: CASSLAGGPATQYF. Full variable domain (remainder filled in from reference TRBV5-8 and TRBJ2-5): EAGVTQSPTHLIKTRGQQATLRCSPISGHTSVYWYQQALGLGLQFLLWYDEGEERNRGNFPPRFSGRQFPNYSSELNVNALELEDSALYLCASSLAGGPATQYFGPGTRLLVL.

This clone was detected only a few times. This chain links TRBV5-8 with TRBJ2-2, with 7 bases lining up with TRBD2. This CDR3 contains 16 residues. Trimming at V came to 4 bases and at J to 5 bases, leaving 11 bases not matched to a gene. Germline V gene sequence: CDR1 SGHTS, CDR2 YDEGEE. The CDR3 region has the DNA TGTGCCAGCAGCCCGCAACTATACGGGAGGACCGGGGAGCTGTTTTTT. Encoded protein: CASSPQLYGRTGELFF.

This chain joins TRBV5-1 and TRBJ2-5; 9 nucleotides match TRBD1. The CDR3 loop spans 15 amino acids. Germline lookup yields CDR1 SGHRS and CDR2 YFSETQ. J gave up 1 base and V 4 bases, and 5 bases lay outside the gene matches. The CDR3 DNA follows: TGCGCCAGCAGCCCCGGGACAGGGACCCAAGAGACCCAGTACTTC. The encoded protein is CASSPGTGTQETQYF. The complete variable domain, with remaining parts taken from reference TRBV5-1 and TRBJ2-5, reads KAGVTQTPRYLIKTRGQQVTLSCSPISGHRSVSWYQQTPGQGLQFLFEYFSETQRNKGNFPGRFSGRQFSNSRSEMNVSTLELGDSALYLCASSPGTGTQETQYFGPGTRLLVL.

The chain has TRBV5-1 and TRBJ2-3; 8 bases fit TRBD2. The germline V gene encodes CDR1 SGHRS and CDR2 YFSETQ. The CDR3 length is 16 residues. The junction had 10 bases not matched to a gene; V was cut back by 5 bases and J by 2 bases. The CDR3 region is CASRLSGGAPTDTQYF. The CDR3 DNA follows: TGCGCCAGCAGGCTTTCGGGGGGGGCCCCCACAGATACGCAGTATTTT.

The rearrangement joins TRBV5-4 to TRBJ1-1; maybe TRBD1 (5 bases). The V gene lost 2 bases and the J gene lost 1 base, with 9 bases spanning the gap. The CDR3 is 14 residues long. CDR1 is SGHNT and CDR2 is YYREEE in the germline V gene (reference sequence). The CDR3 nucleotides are TGTGCCAGCAGCTTAGACAGTTCGAACACTGAAGCTTTCTTT. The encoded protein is CASSLDSSNTEAFF.

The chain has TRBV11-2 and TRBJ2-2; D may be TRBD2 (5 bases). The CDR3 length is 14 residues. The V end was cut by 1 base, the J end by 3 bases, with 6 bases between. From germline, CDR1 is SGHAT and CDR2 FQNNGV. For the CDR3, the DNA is TGTGCCAGCAGCTTAGGCGGGTACACCGGGGAGCTGTTTTTT. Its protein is CASSLGGYTGELFF.